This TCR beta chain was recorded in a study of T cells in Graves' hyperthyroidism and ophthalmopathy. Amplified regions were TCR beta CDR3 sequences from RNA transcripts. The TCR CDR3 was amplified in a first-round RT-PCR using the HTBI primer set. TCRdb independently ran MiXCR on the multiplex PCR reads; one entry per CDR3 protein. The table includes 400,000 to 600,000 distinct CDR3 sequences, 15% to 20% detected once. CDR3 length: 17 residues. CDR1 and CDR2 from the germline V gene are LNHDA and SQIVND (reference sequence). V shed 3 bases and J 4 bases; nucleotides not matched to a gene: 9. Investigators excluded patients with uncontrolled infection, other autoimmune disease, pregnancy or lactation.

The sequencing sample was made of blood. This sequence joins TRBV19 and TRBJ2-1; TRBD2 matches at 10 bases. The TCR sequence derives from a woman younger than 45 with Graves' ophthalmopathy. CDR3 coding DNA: TGTGCCAGTAGTATGGGTAGCGGGAGGACTCTTTACAATGAGCAGTTCTTC. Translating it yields CASSMGSGRTLYNEQFF. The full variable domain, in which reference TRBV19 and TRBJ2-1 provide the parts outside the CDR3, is DGGITQSPKYLFRKEGQNVTLSCEQNLNHDAMYWYRQDPGQGLRLIYYSQIVNDFQKGDIAEGYSVSREKKESFPLTVTSAQKNPTAFYLCASSMGSGRTLYNEQFFGPGTRLTVL.